This T cell receptor beta chain was captured by sequencing in a study of OX40 agonist ivuxolimab in advanced cancers. The repertoire was sequenced with immunoSEQ multiplex PCR; TCRdb's copy has only in-frame clones and lacks some. Seen here are approximately 100,000 clones, around 91% observed once, and the top ten hold 1.5% to 2%. Between the trimmed V and J ends, which lost 0 bases and 0 bases, there was a span of 8 bases. This CDR3 contains 15 residues. Per the germline V gene, CDR1 is SGHRS and CDR2 is YFSETQ. The receptor was derived from an adult with an advanced solid tumor such as melanoma, head and neck, liver or kidney cancer. This material consisted of CD4+ or CD8+ T cells sorted from blood, taken in a trial of the OX40 agonist ivuxolimab. The rearrangement links TRBV5-1 to TRBJ2-3, with D tentatively TRBD2 (5 bases). The CDR3 loop is CASSLVRGSTDTQYF. In DNA form, the CDR3 reads TGCGCCAGCAGCTTGGTTCGCGGGAGCACAGATACGCAGTATTTT.